The 21 T cell receptor beta chains in this list originate from one sample, sequenced in a study of identical twins. TCRdb reprocessed the 5' RACE reads with MiXCR, giving one entry per CDR3 protein. The sample holds under 300,000 distinct CDR3 sequences, 6.5% seen once. These same data were also listed under a study on T cells expressing NK-cell markers.

The sequencing input was CD8+ T cells sorted from blood. The receptor set was obtained from a woman younger than 30 in good health.

This clonotype was seen ten or more times. The J gene is TRBJ2-3, the V gene TRBV7-9; D ambiguous. The V end lost 1 base, the J end lost 8 bases, and 10 bases lay between the germline ends. This CDR3 contains 13 residues. The germline CDR1 and CDR2 sequences are SEHNR and FQNEAQ (reference sequence). The CDR3: CASSLDRSRTQYF. CDR3 nucleotide sequence: TGTGCCAGCAGCTTAGACAGAAGTCGTACGCAGTATTTT. The full variable domain, completed using reference TRBV7-9 and TRBJ2-3, is DTGVSQNPRHKITKRGQNVTFRCDPISEHNRLYWYRQTLGQGPEFLTYFQNEAQLEKSRLLSDRFSAERPKGSFSTLEIQRTEQGDSAMYLCASSLDRSRTQYFGPGTRLTVL.

This clonotype was observed many times. The genes are TRBV5-1 and TRBJ2-5, with D perhaps matching TRBD2 (6 bases). Trimming pared 4 bases from V and 3 bases from J, leaving 16 bases between. Per the germline V gene, CDR1 is SGHRS and CDR2 is YFSETQ. The CDR3 is 15 residues long. CDR3: CASSPWRGEEETQYF. In nucleotides, the CDR3 is TGCGCCAGCAGCCCATGGAGGGGAGAGGAAGAGACCCAGTACTTC.

V is TRBV5-1 and J is TRBJ2-3; 7 bases map to TRBD2. Trimming at V came to 6 bases and at J to 4 bases, leaving 8 bases not matched to a gene. The CDR3 has 14 amino acids. Per germline, CDR1 SGHRS and CDR2 YFSETQ. CDR3 loop: CASTGGLLPDTQYF. The CDR3 nucleotides are TGCGCCAGCACGGGGGGACTACTCCCAGATACGCAGTATTTT.

In its sample, this clonotype was seen many times. CDR3 DNA: TGTGCCAGCAGTTACGCTCAGCACACCGGGGAGCTGTTTTTT. Translated, it gives CASSYAQHTGELFF. V gene TRBV6-2 or TRBV6-3 combines with J gene TRBJ2-2; no clear D. Germline-derived CDR1 and CDR2 are MNHEY and SVGEGT. The CDR3 extends over 14 amino acids. Trimming removed 2 bases at V and 3 bases at J, with 7 bases between.

The genes are TRBV28 and TRBJ2-7; perhaps TRBD1 as D (6 bases). Per the germline V gene, CDR1 is MDHEN and CDR2 is SYDVKM. The CDR3 has 14 amino acids. V gave up 5 bases and J gave up 0 bases, with 11 bases separating them. The CDR3 sequence is CASSRTVASYEQYF. The CDR3 coding sequence is TGTGCCAGCAGTCGGACAGTAGCCTCCTACGAGCAGTACTTC.

This clonotype was recorded a few times. J is TRBJ2-5 and V is TRBV20-1; 8 bases are a match to TRBD2. Germline trimming cut 1 base from V and 5 bases from J; bases unmatched to any gene: 9. CDR1 is DFQATT and CDR2 is SNEGSKA in the germline V gene (reference sequence). This CDR3 spans 15 amino acids. CDR3 DNA sequence: TGCAGTGCTAGAGCCCCGGGGGGGCCGGGGGAGACCCAGTACTTC. Its protein product is CSARAPGGPGETQYF.

The V and J genes are TRBV6-2 or TRBV6-3 and TRBJ1-2; no firm D call. CDR3 length: 12 amino acids. The germline V and J ends were trimmed by 2 bases and 8 bases, with 9 bases remaining between them. Germline CDR1 and CDR2: MNHEY and SVGEGT. The CDR3 nucleotides are TGTGCCAGCAGTTACGGCTTAACGGGCTACACCTTC. Protein sequence: CASSYGLTGYTF.

This clonotype was seen ten or more times. The chain uses TRBV14 and TRBJ2-7; 7 bases map to TRBD2. J gave up 2 bases and V 1 base, and 11 bases lay outside the gene matches. Germline V gene data show CDR1 as SGHDN and CDR2 as FVKESK. The CDR3 has 17 residues. In DNA form, the CDR3 reads TGTGCCAGCAGCCAAGTTTGGCCAGCGGGACCCCCCTACGAGCAGTACTTC. It specifies CASSQVWPAGPPYEQYF.

This chain uses TRBV12-3 or TRBV12-4 with TRBJ2-3; TRBD1 is a possible D gene (5 bases). The germline V and J ends were trimmed by 3 bases and 2 bases, with 15 bases remaining between them. The CDR3 runs 16 residues. CDR3 coding DNA: TGTGCCAGCAGTTTGAAGGGGCGGTCTCTCACAGATACGCAGTATTTT. Translating it yields CASSLKGRSLTDTQYF.

Concerning this clonotype: A read error may produce the germline difference seen at one junction end. The CDR3 sequence is CSARVTGEQFF. The DNA of the CDR3 is TGCAGTGCAAGAGTTACCGGTGAGCAGTTCTTC. The chain couples TRBV20-1 to TRBJ2-1; D unresolved. The CDR3 spans 11 residues. Per the germline V gene, CDR1 is DFQATT and CDR2 is SNEGSKA (reference sequence).

The table lists this clonotype with many counts. The V and J genes are TRBV7-2 and TRBJ2-7; TRBD2 aligns across 11 bases. V dropped 6 bases and J dropped 7; count of bases not matched to a gene: 14. Per germline, CDR1 SGHTA and CDR2 FQGNSA. The CDR3 spans 16 residues. The CDR3 reads CASSWDTFSGRAEQYF. The CDR3 DNA is TGTGCCAGCAGTTGGGATACATTTAGCGGGAGGGCGGAGCAGTACTTC.

The CDR3 spells CASSSGQFSVLEQFF. CDR3 nucleotide sequence: TGTGCCAGCTCATCGGGACAGTTCTCCGTTTTAGAGCAGTTCTTC. The chain carries TRBV18 and TRBJ2-1; TRBD1 agrees at 7 bases. The J segment lost 10 bases and the V segment lost 5 bases, leaving 14 bases of the junction unmatched. The CDR3 extends over 15 amino acids. Per the germline V gene, CDR1 is KGHSH and CDR2 is LQKENI.

This clonotype was observed at least ten times. The chain is built from TRBV3-1 and TRBJ2-1, with D hard to call. CDR1 and CDR2 from the germline V gene are LGHDT and YNNKEL (reference sequence). V was pared by 4 bases and J by 0 bases, with 10 bases between. The length of the CDR3 is 15 residues. The CDR3: CASSLPTSSYNEQFF. Written as DNA, the CDR3 is TGTGCCAGCAGCCTCCCGACGAGCTCCTACAATGAGCAGTTCTTC.

The gene calls are TRBV4-3 and TRBJ1-2; D perhaps matches TRBD1 (6 bases). V lost 5 bases to trimming and J lost 7 bases, with 14 bases between them. CDR1 and CDR2 from the germline V gene are LGHNA and YSLEER. The CDR3 loop spans 13 amino acids. CDR3 residues: CASSSTGAVGYTF. DNA for the CDR3: TGCGCCAGCAGCTCGACGGGGGCTGTTGGCTACACCTTC.

This chain's CDR3 is CASTRGGYNEQFF. CDR3 nucleotide sequence: TGTGCCAGCACCAGGGGGGGGTACAATGAGCAGTTCTTC. The chain uses TRBV3-1 and TRBJ2-1, with D perhaps assigned TRBD1 or TRBD2 (7 bases each). The CDR3 contains 13 residues. The germline V gene has CDR1 LGHDT and CDR2 YNNKEL (reference sequence). The ends were cut back, 7 bases at V and 4 bases at J, with 11 bases in the middle.

This clonotype came up a few times. V gene TRBV14 combines with J gene TRBJ1-2; D gene unclear. CDR3 size: 11 residues. The germline V gene encodes CDR1 SGHDN and CDR2 FVKESK. The V end lost 4 bases, the J end lost 5 bases, and 5 bases lay between the germline ends. CDR3 region: CASSPGYGYTF. The CDR3 DNA reads TGTGCCAGCAGCCCAGGATATGGCTACACCTTC.

This clonotype was counted only a few times. The gene calls are TRBV7-9 and TRBJ2-7; 7 nucleotides line up with TRBD2. Trimming at V came to 5 bases and at J to 4 bases, leaving 14 bases not matched to a gene. This CDR3 has 16 residues. CDR1 is SEHNR and CDR2 is FQNEAQ in the germline V gene (reference sequence). In DNA, the CDR3 is TGTGCCAGCAGCCCCCCTCGGGAGGCCTCAGAGTACGAGCAGTACTTC. Amino acids: CASSPPREASEYEQYF.

This clonotype was seen at least ten times. This chain joins TRBV3-1 and TRBJ2-1, with D possibly being TRBD2 (7 bases). Per germline, CDR1 LGHDT and CDR2 YNNKEL (reference sequence). Trimming took off 1 base at V and 7 bases at J, with 17 bases between the two ends. The CDR3 consists of 16 residues. CDR3 DNA: TGTGCCAGCAGCCAAGTTCGAGGGGGGGGCGTGAATGAGCAGTTCTTC. It translates to CASSQVRGGGVNEQFF.

This clonotype was picked up a small number of times. The V and J genes are TRBV11-2 and TRBJ1-3, with D hard to call. In germline, CDR1 is SGHAT, CDR2 FQNNGV. V was clipped by 1 base and J by 0 bases, with 10 bases between them. The CDR3 covers 16 residues. In nucleotides, the CDR3 is TGTGCCAGCAGCTTAGTGCAGGCCGGCTCTGGAAACACCATATATTTT. Its protein product is CASSLVQAGSGNTIYF.

This clonotype came up a few times. V is TRBV6-1 and J is TRBJ2-2, with 7 bases lining up with TRBD1. The CDR3 runs 15 residues. The J segment lost 0 bases and the V segment lost 7 bases, leaving 5 bases of the junction unmatched. Germline CDR1 reads MNHNS; CDR2 reads SASEGT. The CDR3 sequence is CASTDRDANTGELFF. Here the CDR3 DNA reads TGTGCCAGCACCGACAGGGACGCGAACACCGGGGAGCTGTTTTTT.

The chain uses TRBV5-6 and TRBJ2-1; no reliable D call. Trimming shortened V by 0 bases and J by 10 bases, and 8 bases separated the two germline ends. The CDR3 is 12 residues long. Germline CDR1 SGHDT, CDR2 YYEEEE. CDR3 region: CASSLEAVEQFF. The CDR3 region has the DNA TGTGCCAGCAGCTTGGAGGCAGTCGAGCAGTTCTTC. Combining the CDR3 with reference TRBV5-6 and TRBJ2-1 gives the whole variable domain DAGVTQSPTHLIKTRGQQVTLRCSPKSGHDTVSWYQQALGQGPQFIFQYYEEEERQRGNFPDRFSGHQFPNYSSELNVNALLLGDSALYLCASSLEAVEQFFGPGTRLTVL.